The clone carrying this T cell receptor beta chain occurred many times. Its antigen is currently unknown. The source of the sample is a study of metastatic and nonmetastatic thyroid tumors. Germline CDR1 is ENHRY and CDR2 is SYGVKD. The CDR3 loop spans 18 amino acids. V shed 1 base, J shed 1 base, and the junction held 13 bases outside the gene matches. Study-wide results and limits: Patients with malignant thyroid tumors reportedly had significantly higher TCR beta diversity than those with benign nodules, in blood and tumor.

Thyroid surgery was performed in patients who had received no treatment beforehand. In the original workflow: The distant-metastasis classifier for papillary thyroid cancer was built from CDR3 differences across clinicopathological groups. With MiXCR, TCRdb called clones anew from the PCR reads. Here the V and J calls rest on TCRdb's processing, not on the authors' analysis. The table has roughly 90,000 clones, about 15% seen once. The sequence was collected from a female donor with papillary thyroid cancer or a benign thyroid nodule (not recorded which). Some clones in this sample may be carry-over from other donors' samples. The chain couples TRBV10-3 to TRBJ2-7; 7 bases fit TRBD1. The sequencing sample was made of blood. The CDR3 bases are TGTGCCATCAGTGAGTTGGGACACCGACAGGGCGCGTCCTACGAGCAGTACTTC. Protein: CAISELGHRQGASYEQYF.